The 9 T cell receptor beta chains in this list originate from one sample, sequenced in a study of CD8 T cells in ankylosing spondylitis. TCRdb called the 5' RACE reads again in MiXCR, with one record for every CDR3 protein. The data hold under 450,000 distinct CDR3 sequences, with about 20% observed a single time. The specimen sequenced was blood, either unsorted or a sorted T cell fraction (not recorded which). The receptors stem from a male donor with ankylosing spondylitis or in good health (not recorded which).

The chain has TRBV29-1 and TRBJ2-1; D possibly corresponds to TRBD2 (7 bases). The V gene lost 1 base and the J gene lost 2 bases, with 12 bases spanning the gap. Germline V gene sequence: CDR1 SQVTM, CDR2 ANQGSEA. CDR3 length: 15 residues. This chain's CDR3 is CSVEAGGPPYNEQFF. In DNA form, the CDR3 reads TGCAGCGTTGAAGCGGGGGGCCCTCCCTACAATGAGCAGTTCTTC.

The chain has TRBV6-1 and TRBJ2-5, with 9 bases fitting TRBD1. Germline CDR1 MNHNS, CDR2 SASEGT. V gave up 6 bases and J gave up 4 bases; unmatched junction bases: 12. This CDR3 is 16 amino acids long. CDR3 in DNA: TGTGCCAGCAGCCGACCGGGGACAGGGTACCCAGAGACCCAGTACTTC. The encoded protein is CASSRPGTGYPETQYF.

This clonotype was seen a few times. The chain uses TRBV29-1 and TRBJ1-1, with unresolved D. This CDR3 is built from 12 residues. The germline CDR1 and CDR2 sequences are SQVTM and ANQGSEA. V was pared by 4 bases and J by 0 bases, with 6 bases between. CDR3 DNA sequence: TGCAGCGTTGGGGCGGTGAACACTGAAGCTTTCTTT. This codes for CSVGAVNTEAFF.

Concerning this clonotype: A much larger clone lies one base from this, so it may be a read error. This chain joins TRBV29-1 and TRBJ1-1, with D uncertain. Germline V gives CDR1 SQVTM, CDR2 ANQGSEA. CDR3 length: 11 amino acids. V lost 2 bases and J 3 bases, leaving 4 bases between the germline ends. Here the CDR3 DNA reads TGCAGCGTTGAATTTGACACTGAAGCTTTCTTT. Translating gives CSVEFDTEAFF.

This clonotype has a handful of counts. The rearrangement joins TRBV11-2 to TRBJ2-7, with 9 bases lining up with TRBD1. V shed 5 bases, J shed 3 bases, and the junction held 5 bases outside the gene matches. This CDR3 spans 14 amino acids. Germline CDR1 and CDR2: SGHAT and FQNNGV. The CDR3 DNA reads as TGTGCCAGCAGCGGGACAGGGTATGGCTACGAGCAGTACTTC. Translated: CASSGTGYGYEQYF.

By sample share, this clonotype is medium-sized. This chain uses TRBV20-1 with TRBJ2-7; perhaps D is TRBD1 or TRBD2 (5 bases each). Deletions cut 0 bases from V and 2 bases from J, with 11 bases between. This CDR3 contains 14 residues. CDR1 and CDR2 (germline): DFQATT, SNEGSKA (reference sequence). CDR3 in amino acids: CSARDLGEPYEQYF. The CDR3 nucleotides are TGCAGTGCTAGAGATTTGGGGGAACCCTACGAGCAGTACTTC.

The table lists this clonotype with a few counts. This chain connects TRBV19 to TRBJ2-7, with a weak D call TRBD1 (5 bases). With 1 base removed from V and 4 bases from J, the gap between germline ends came to 11 bases. Germline CDR1 reads LNHDA; CDR2 reads SQIVND (reference sequence). The CDR3 consists of 14 residues. CDR3 bases: TGTGCCAGTAGTATAGTGGCGACAGCTTACGAGCAGTACTTC. Amino acids: CASSIVATAYEQYF.

Points on this clonotype: Mismatch with germline at one junction end may stem from a read error. This chain links TRBV5-5 with TRBJ2-3, with TRBD1 as a possible D gene (6 bases). Germline CDR1 is SGHKS and CDR2 is YYEKEE (reference sequence). This CDR3 contains 14 residues. The CDR3 loop reads CASSSQGYTVTQYF. DNA of the CDR3: TGTGCCAGCAGCTCACAGGGTTACACAGTTACGCAGTATTTT. Full variable domain (rest looked up from reference TRBV5-5 and TRBJ2-3): DAGVTQSPTHLIKTRGQQVTLRCSPISGHKSVSWYQQVLGQGPQFIFQYYEKEERGRGNFPDRFSARQFPNYSSELNVNALLLGDSALYLCASSSQGYTVTQYFGPGTRLTVL.

This sequence joins TRBV30 and TRBJ2-1, with D perhaps matching TRBD2 (5 bases). Germline-derived CDR1 and CDR2 are GTSNPN and SVGIG (reference sequence). Between the trimmed V and J ends, which lost 1 base and 9 bases, there was a span of 16 bases. CDR3 length: 14 residues. The CDR3 DNA reads TGTGCCTGGAGTGCGCTAGCTGGGGTGGTTGAGCAGTTCTTC. It specifies CAWSALAGVVEQFF.